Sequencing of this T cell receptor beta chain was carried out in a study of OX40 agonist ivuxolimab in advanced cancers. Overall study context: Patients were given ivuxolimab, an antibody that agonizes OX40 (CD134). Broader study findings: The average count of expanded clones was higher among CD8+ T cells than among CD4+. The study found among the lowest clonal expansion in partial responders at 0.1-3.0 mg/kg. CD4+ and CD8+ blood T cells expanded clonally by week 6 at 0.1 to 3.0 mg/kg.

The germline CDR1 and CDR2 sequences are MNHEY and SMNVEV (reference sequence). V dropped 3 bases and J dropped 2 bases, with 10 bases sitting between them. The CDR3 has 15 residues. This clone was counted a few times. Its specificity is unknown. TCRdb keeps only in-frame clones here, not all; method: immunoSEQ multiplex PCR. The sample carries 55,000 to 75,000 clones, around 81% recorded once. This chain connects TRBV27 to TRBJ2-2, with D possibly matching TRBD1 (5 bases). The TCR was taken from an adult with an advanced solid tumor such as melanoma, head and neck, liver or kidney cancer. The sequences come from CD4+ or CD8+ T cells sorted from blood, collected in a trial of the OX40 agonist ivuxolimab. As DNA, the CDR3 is TGTGCCAGCAGTTTTAGCAGGGTCAACACCGGGGAGCTGTTTTTT. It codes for CASSFSRVNTGELFF.